A single sample is the source of the 26 T cell receptor beta chains below, sequenced in a study of identifying expanded T cells in peripheral blood. Sequencing was performed with immunoSEQ multiplex PCR; in TCRdb, only in-frame clones are kept and a portion is missing. Of about 94,000 clones listed, 88% were seen once; the top ten hold approximately 6%. The sample was blood. These receptors came from a person aged 18 to 75 in good health.

The rearrangement links TRBV5-4 to TRBJ1-4; D uncertain. Germline V gene sequence: CDR1 SGHNT, CDR2 YYREEE (reference sequence). V shed 3 bases and J shed 2 bases, with 8 bases lying between them. This CDR3 is 14 amino acids long. The CDR3 loop reads CASSSSSTNEKLFF. For the CDR3, the DNA is TGTGCCAGCAGCTCGAGTTCGACTAATGAAAAACTGTTTTTT.

The rearrangement uses TRBV11-2 and TRBJ1-3; 9 bases line up with TRBD1. V gave up 6 bases and J gave up 5 bases; unmatched junction bases: 2. Germline CDR1 reads SGHAT; CDR2 reads FQNNGV. The CDR3 sequence is 13 residues long. The CDR3 loop is CASRQGARNTIYF. The CDR3 region has the DNA TGTGCCAGCAGACAGGGGGCGCGAAACACCATATATTTT.

The chain uses TRBV30 and TRBJ2-2; TRBD2 matches at 13 bases. CDR1 is GTSNPN and CDR2 is SVGIG in the germline V gene (reference sequence). J gave up 5 bases and V 5 bases, and 8 bases lay outside the gene matches. The CDR3 has 16 amino acids. As DNA, the CDR3 is TGTGCCTGGGACGGACTAGCGGGGGTTCAAACCGGGGAGCTGTTTTTT. Protein sequence: CAWDGLAGVQTGELFF.

V usage is TRBV9 and J usage is TRBJ2-3; no clear D. V lost 4 bases, J lost 2 bases, and 11 bases lay in between. This CDR3 is 14 amino acids long. The germline V gene has CDR1 SGDLS and CDR2 YYNGEE. For the CDR3, the DNA is TGTGCCAGCAGCTCAGAAAGCTACACAGATACGCAGTATTTT. Its protein product is CASSSESYTDTQYF. The full variable domain, its missing parts supplied by reference TRBV9 and TRBJ2-3, is DSGVTQTPKHLITATGQRVTLRCSPRSGDLSVYWYQQSLDQGLQFLIQYYNGEERAKGNILERFSAQQFPDLHSELNLSSLELGDSALYFCASSSESYTDTQYFGPGTRLTVL.

The CDR3 spells CASPPPDRAFF. The CDR3 DNA sequence: TGCGCCAGCCCCCCCCCGGACAGGGCTTTCTTT. The chain joins TRBV10-1 to TRBJ1-1; 7 bases align to TRBD1. V gave up 8 bases and J gave up 11 bases; unmatched junction bases: 8. The CDR3 is made up of 11 amino acids. CDR1 WNHNN and CDR2 SYGVQD come from the germline V gene (reference sequence).

The chain has TRBV19 and TRBJ2-2; tentatively, D is TRBD1 (5 bases). CDR3 size: 17 residues. Trimming took 2 bases from V and 4 from J, leaving 17 bases between them. Germline V lookup: CDR1 LNHDA, CDR2 SQIVND (reference sequence). Here the CDR3 reads CASSISLAGQRTGELFF. DNA for the CDR3: TGTGCCAGTAGTATATCACTGGCAGGGCAGCGCACCGGGGAGCTGTTTTTT.

The rearrangement links TRBV7-9 to TRBJ1-1; D remains ambiguous. This CDR3 is 12 amino acids long. Germline CDR1 reads SEHNR; CDR2 reads FQNEAQ (reference sequence). Trimming cost V 5 bases and J 0 bases, with 4 bases left between them. The CDR3 reads CASSQMNTEAFF. CDR3 nucleotide sequence: TGTGCCAGCAGCCAGATGAACACTGAAGCTTTCTTT.

The chain uses TRBV9 and TRBJ2-1, with D hard to call. Trimming took 1 base from V and 3 from J, leaving 17 bases between them. The CDR3 contains 17 residues. Germline loops: CDR1 SGDLS, CDR2 YYNGEE. CDR3 in amino acids: CASSVSGSSWGYNEQFF. Here the CDR3 DNA reads TGTGCCAGCAGCGTAAGTGGTTCTAGTTGGGGCTACAATGAGCAGTTCTTC.

This clone was detected only a few times. V gene TRBV10-3 combines with J gene TRBJ1-5, with D unclear. CDR3 size: 12 residues. V gave up 0 bases and J gave up 5 bases, with 2 bases separating them. Germline V gene lookup returns CDR1 ENHRY and CDR2 SYGVKD. CDR3 amino acids: CAISESDQPQHF. The CDR3, as DNA: TGTGCCATCAGTGAGTCAGATCAGCCCCAGCATTTT.

CDR3 amino acids: CASSKPPWGIFDEQYF. CDR3 DNA sequence: TGTGCCAGCAGCAAGCCCCCTTGGGGCATTTTTGACGAGCAGTACTTC. The chain recombines TRBV21-1 with TRBJ2-7; no check of the table's D call, TRBD1, against the DNA was made. TRBV21-1 is described as a pseudogene. The CDR3 loop spans 16 amino acids.

The chain recombines TRBV19 with TRBJ2-6; the D is unclear. The CDR3 length is 16 residues. With 3 bases removed from V and 3 bases from J, the gap between germline ends came to 12 bases. In germline, CDR1 is LNHDA, CDR2 SQIVND (reference sequence). The CDR3: CASSISGVGGANVLTF. Written as DNA, the CDR3 is TGTGCCAGTAGTATCTCAGGAGTCGGTGGGGCCAACGTCCTGACTTTC. Filled out from reference TRBV19 and TRBJ2-6, the complete variable domain reads DGGITQSPKYLFRKEGQNVTLSCEQNLNHDAMYWYRQDPGQGLRLIYYSQIVNDFQKGDIAEGYSVSREKKESFPLTVTSAQKNPTAFYLCASSISGVGGANVLTFGAGSRLTVL.

V usage is TRBV10-3 and J usage is TRBJ2-1; TRBD2 aligns across 14 bases. The germline V gene has CDR1 ENHRY and CDR2 SYGVKD. V was clipped by 0 bases and J by 9 bases; unmatched bases: 7. CDR3 length: 17 amino acids. The CDR3 sequence is CAISESRTSGRSGEQFF. CDR3 DNA sequence: TGTGCCATCAGTGAGTCCAGGACTAGCGGGAGGTCGGGTGAGCAGTTCTTC.

This clone came up a few times. This chain connects TRBV5-1 to TRBJ2-1, with 7 bases identical to TRBD1. Germline V gene sequence: CDR1 SGHRS, CDR2 YFSETQ. The junction had 5 bases not matched to a gene; V was cut back by 7 bases and J by 1 base. This CDR3 has 14 amino acids. CDR3 sequence: CASGETGSYNEQFF. CDR3 DNA: TGCGCCAGCGGGGAGACAGGGTCCTACAATGAGCAGTTCTTC.

The chain employs TRBV5-1 and TRBJ1-4; no reliable D call. This CDR3 region has 15 residues. Germline CDR1 is SGHRS and CDR2 is YFSETQ. V was trimmed by 2 bases and J by 4 bases, leaving 12 bases between them. The CDR3 nucleotides are TGCGCCAGCAGCTTAGAAGGGAGAAGTAATGAAAAACTGTTTTTT. Amino acids: CASSLEGRSNEKLFF.

CDR3 coding DNA: TGCAGCGTAGGCCGGGGGGATTGGAATGAGCAGTTCTTC. The encoded protein is CSVGRGDWNEQFF. V usage is TRBV29-1 and J usage is TRBJ2-1, with 7 positions matching TRBD2. The length of the CDR3 is 13 residues. The V segment lost 6 bases and the J segment 7 bases; nucleotides outside the gene matches: 9. Germline V gene lookup returns CDR1 SQVTM and CDR2 ANQGSEA.

The gene calls are TRBV12-5 and TRBJ1-1, with TRBD1 matching over 7 bases. V lost 8 bases and J lost 7; bases outside the gene matches: 16. CDR1 and CDR2 (germline): LGHNT, FRNRAP. The CDR3 sequence is 15 residues long. Here the CDR3 reads CASHPGGSGVDEAFF. The CDR3 DNA sequence: TGTGCTAGTCACCCAGGGGGGTCTGGTGTGGATGAAGCTTTCTTT.

The CDR3: CASTYGVFSRNTEAFF. The CDR3 region has the DNA TGTGCCAGCACATATGGGGTCTTTAGTCGGAACACTGAAGCTTTCTTT. V usage is TRBV6-6 and J usage is TRBJ1-1; D unclear. The V gene lost 7 bases and the J gene lost 1 base, with 19 bases spanning the gap. Germline V lookup: CDR1 MNHNY, CDR2 SVGAGI (reference sequence). The CDR3 extends over 16 amino acids.

This clone was observed once. The chain employs TRBV5-1 and TRBJ1-1; TRBD1 might be the D (5 bases). V was clipped by 0 bases and J by 3 bases, with 9 bases between them. CDR1 and CDR2 (germline): SGHRS, YFSETQ. The CDR3 runs 14 residues. CDR3 sequence: CASSLDGADTEAFF. CDR3 in DNA: TGCGCCAGCAGCTTGGACGGGGCGGACACTGAAGCTTTCTTT.

The chain couples TRBV5-1 to TRBJ2-1; a weak D match, TRBD1 (5 bases). The CDR3 is made up of 14 amino acids. V lost 2 bases, J lost 6 bases, and 12 bases lay in between. From germline, CDR1 is SGHRS and CDR2 YFSETQ. In DNA form, the CDR3 reads TGCGCCAGCAGCTTAGTGACAGACCCCAATGAGCAGTTCTTC. As protein: CASSLVTDPNEQFF.

The CDR3 coding sequence is TGTGCCAGCAGTCCGATGGGGACAGGGTCCTACACCTTC. The encoded protein is CASSPMGTGSYTF. The chain employs TRBV7-9 and TRBJ1-2; 9 nucleotides agree with TRBD1. The CDR3 is 13 amino acids. The ends lost 6 bases at V and 10 bases at J; junction bases unmatched: 9. The germline V gene has CDR1 SEHNR and CDR2 FQNEAQ (reference sequence).

The gene calls are TRBV18 and TRBJ1-2; D unresolved. The V end lost 1 base, the J end lost 6 bases, and 12 bases lay between the germline ends. Germline V gives CDR1 KGHSH, CDR2 LQKENI. The CDR3 consists of 14 residues. The CDR3 coding sequence is TGTGCCAGCTCACCACGACAACGAGGGAATGGCTACACCTTC. This translates into CASSPRQRGNGYTF.

Written as DNA, the CDR3 is TGTGCCAGTAGTATAGATGCGGGCGGGAGCCCCTACAATGAGCAGTTCTTC. It translates to CASSIDAGGSPYNEQFF. The chain has TRBV19 and TRBJ2-1; 7 bases are shared with TRBD2. The J segment lost 2 bases and the V segment lost 0 bases, leaving 7 bases of the junction unmatched. This CDR3 comprises 17 residues. Germline values: CDR1 LNHDA, CDR2 SQIVND (reference sequence).

This clone was seen more than once but under ten times. V usage is TRBV5-5 and J usage is TRBJ1-5; TRBD1 might be the D (5 bases). The CDR3 has 16 amino acids. From germline, CDR1 is SGHKS and CDR2 YYEKEE (reference sequence). The V end was cut by 0 bases, the J end by 11 bases, with 21 bases between. CDR3 loop: CASSLDPGPRVIAQHF. CDR3 coding DNA: TGTGCCAGCAGCTTGGATCCGGGGCCCCGAGTCATAGCCCAGCATTTT.

The CDR3 is CASSYSVKSSYNEQFF. DNA of the CDR3: TGTGCCAGCAGTTACTCGGTCAAGAGCTCCTACAATGAGCAGTTCTTC. The V and J genes are TRBV6-6 and TRBJ2-1; D gene uncertain. The CDR3 contains 16 residues. Germline CDR1 MNHNY, CDR2 SVGAGI (reference sequence). The ends were cut back, 0 bases at V and 0 bases at J, with 9 bases in the middle.

The chain uses TRBV7-9 and TRBJ1-1, with 12 bases that match TRBD1. The CDR3 covers 15 residues. Losses at the gene ends were 5 bases for V and 4 bases for J; bases not matched to a gene: 5. Germline CDR1 reads SEHNR; CDR2 reads FQNEAQ (reference sequence). The CDR3, as DNA: TGTGCCAGCAGCCCCCCGGGACAGGGGGCCACTGAAGCTTTCTTT. This sequence encodes CASSPPGQGATEAFF.

This chain uses TRBV6-5 with TRBJ1-5; 7 bases are a match to TRBD1. The V and J ends lost 6 bases and 3 bases, in that order; junction bases with no gene match: 5. The CDR3 is made up of 14 amino acids. Germline lookup yields CDR1 MNHEY and CDR2 SVGAGI. The CDR3 nucleotides read TGTGCCAGCAGGACTGGACAGGCCAATCAGCCCCAGCATTTT. Translating gives CASRTGQANQPQHF.